Given below is one T cell receptor beta chain in context. As yet, its antigen is unknown. The record originates from a study of vaccination effects on CD4 cells after COVID-19. Study-wide context: As their vaccination, participants received two doses of either BNT162b2 or mRNA-1273.

Assay used: immunoSEQ multiplex PCR; TCRdb lists only in-frame clones, some missing. The table shows around 25,000 clones, with roughly 77% occurring only once. Sequencing was preceded by expansion of antigen-specific CD4+ T cells with viral peptide pools in the ViraFEST assay. Following culture for under 12 days, CD4+ T cells were isolated. Their SARS-CoV-2 infection, verified by PCR, occurred between March and December 2020. Cultures used over 1.5 million PBMC per well, approximately 10 IU/ml IL-2 and 10 ug/ml peptides. Germline V gene lookup returns CDR1 SQVTM and CDR2 ANQGSEA. V was cut by 4 bases and J by 0 bases, with 19 bases left in between. The CDR3 runs 17 residues.

Sequencing was performed on CD4+ T cells from PBMCs cultured with HCoV-NL63 spike peptides, taken before COVID-19 vaccination. The receptor's source is a human donor who had a prior SARS-CoV-2 infection. The chain combines TRBV29-1 with TRBJ2-1; no reliable D call. The CDR3 loop reads CSVGRSAVPSSYNEQFF. CDR3 bases: TGCAGCGTTGGGCGGAGTGCAGTCCCGAGCTCCTACAATGAGCAGTTCTTC.